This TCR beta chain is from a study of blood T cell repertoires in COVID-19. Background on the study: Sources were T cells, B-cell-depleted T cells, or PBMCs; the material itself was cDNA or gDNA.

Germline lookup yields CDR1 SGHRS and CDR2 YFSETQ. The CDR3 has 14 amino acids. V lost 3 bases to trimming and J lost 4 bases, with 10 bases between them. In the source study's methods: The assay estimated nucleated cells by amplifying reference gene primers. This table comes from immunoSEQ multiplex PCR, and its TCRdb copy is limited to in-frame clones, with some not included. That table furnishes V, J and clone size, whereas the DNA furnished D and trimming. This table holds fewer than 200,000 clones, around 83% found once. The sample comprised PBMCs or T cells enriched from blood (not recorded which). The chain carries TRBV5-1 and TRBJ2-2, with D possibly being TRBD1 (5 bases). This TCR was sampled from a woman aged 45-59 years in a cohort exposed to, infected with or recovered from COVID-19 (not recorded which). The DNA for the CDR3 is TGCGCCAGCAGCTCTACAGGTCCCACCGGGGAGCTGTTTTTT. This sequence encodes CASSSTGPTGELFF.